What follows are 16 T cell receptor beta chains derived from one specimen sequenced in a study of blood T cells in healthy people across ages. A sample-barcoded 5' primer and a J-beta primer mix were used in a second PCR of roughly 6 to 11 cycles. TCRdb fed the 5' RACE reads into MiXCR, producing one record per CDR3 protein. The sample includes 650,000 to 800,000 distinct CDR3 sequences, under 45% of them seen just once. Sequencing used blood. These receptors were obtained from a man in his sixties in good health.

This clonotype was observed a few times. J is TRBJ2-7 and V is TRBV6-2 or TRBV6-3, with 7 positions matching TRBD1. The germline gives CDR1 MNHEY, CDR2 SVGEGT. This CDR3 is 13 amino acids long. Trimming took 10 bases from V and 2 from J; bases not matched to a gene: 8. The CDR3 reads CAIRDSSTYEQYF. CDR3 bases: TGTGCCATCAGGGACAGTTCTACCTACGAGCAGTACTTC.

Concerning this clonotype: A read error is possible here, since a much larger clone lies one base away. The chain links TRBV4-3 to TRBJ2-5; D remains unclear. CDR1 LGHNA and CDR2 YSLEER come from the germline V gene. CDR3 length: 14 amino acids. The V end was cut by 3 bases, the J end by 5 bases, with 13 bases between. The CDR3 spells CASSQLGTPETQYF. The CDR3 region has the DNA TGCGCCAGCAGCCAGCTTGGAACCCCGGAGACCCAGTACTTC.

This clonotype was counted a few times. The J gene is TRBJ2-1, the V gene TRBV20-1; 7 bases map to TRBD2. CDR3 length: 16 amino acids. From germline, CDR1 is DFQATT and CDR2 SNEGSKA (reference sequence). Trimming removed 4 bases from V and 3 bases from J; junction bases left unmatched: 12. Here the CDR3 reads CSATQRGGSFYNEQFF. CDR3 in DNA: TGCAGTGCTACCCAGCGGGGAGGCTCTTTCTACAATGAGCAGTTCTTC.

In its sample, this clonotype was seen a few times. V usage is TRBV4-3 and J usage is TRBJ2-4; perhaps TRBD2 as D (6 bases). V gave up 2 bases and J gave up 6 bases, with 11 bases separating them. Germline V lookup: CDR1 LGHNA, CDR2 YSLEER. The CDR3 is 14 amino acids. The CDR3 here is CASSQWDSGNIQYF. For the CDR3, the DNA is TGCGCCAGCAGCCAATGGGATAGCGGAAACATTCAGTACTTC.

This clonotype occurred many times. V and J are TRBV12-3 or TRBV12-4 and TRBJ1-2; perhaps TRBD1 as D (5 bases). V was cut by 6 bases and J by 0 bases, with 8 bases left in between. The CDR3 loop spans 13 amino acids. The CDR3 loop reads CASRSTANYGYTF. The CDR3, as DNA: TGTGCCAGCAGGTCGACAGCTAACTATGGCTACACCTTC.

A note on this clonotype: Sequence at one end of the junction differs from germline and may be a read error. The chain links TRBV3-1 to TRBJ1-2; no reliable D call. The CDR3 extends over 12 amino acids. The germline gives CDR1 LGHDT, CDR2 YNNKEL (reference sequence). CDR3 DNA sequence: TGTGCCAACAGCCAAGCGACCTATGGCTACACCTTC. Protein sequence: CANSQATYGYTF.

Written as DNA, the CDR3 is TGCGCCAGCAGCTCCGACAGGGCTGAAAAACTGTTTTTT. It translates to CASSSDRAEKLFF. V gene TRBV5-1 combines with J gene TRBJ1-4; 7 bases line up with TRBD1. The V and J ends lost 3 bases and 7 bases, in that order; junction bases with no gene match: 3. In germline, CDR1 is SGHRS, CDR2 YFSETQ. This CDR3 is built from 13 residues.

The rearrangement joins TRBV5-1 to TRBJ2-1; either TRBD1 or TRBD2 may fit D (7 bases each). This CDR3 contains 16 residues. Germline V gene sequence: CDR1 SGHRS, CDR2 YFSETQ. The germline V and J ends were trimmed by 0 bases and 3 bases, with 13 bases remaining between them. CDR3 region: CASSLEAGGDYNEQFF. Written as DNA, the CDR3 is TGCGCCAGCAGCTTGGAGGCAGGGGGGGACTACAATGAGCAGTTCTTC.

The J gene is TRBJ2-5, the V gene TRBV6-6; 8 positions agree with TRBD1. The V gene's germline CDR1 is MNHNY and CDR2 SVGAGI (reference sequence). J gave up 4 bases and V 5 bases, and 6 bases lay outside the gene matches. This CDR3 region has 14 residues. CDR3 sequence reads: CASSKDRAGETQYF. Written as DNA, the CDR3 is TGTGCCAGCAGTAAGGACAGGGCGGGAGAGACCCAGTACTTC.

This clonotype was counted between two and nine times. The chain couples TRBV29-1 to TRBJ1-2, with D perhaps matching TRBD1 (6 bases). This CDR3 is built from 15 residues. V shed 4 bases and J shed 4 bases, with 19 bases lying between them. Germline assignment: CDR1 SQVTM and CDR2 ANQGSEA. CDR3 loop: CSVGRALGAGYGYTF. CDR3 bases: TGCAGCGTTGGCAGGGCACTGGGGGCCGGCTATGGCTACACCTTC.

This clonotype was seen a single time. It may be a read error: a sequence one base away is much more abundant. This sequence joins TRBV7-9 and TRBJ2-1, with TRBD2 identical over 10 bases. The germline V gene encodes CDR1 SEHNR and CDR2 FQNEAQ (reference sequence). The CDR3 spans 14 residues. V was clipped by 5 bases and J by 5 bases; unmatched bases: 3. The CDR3 spells CASSRAGGHNEQFF. CDR3 DNA sequence: TGTGCCAGCAGCCGAGCGGGGGGGCACAATGAGCAGTTCTTC.

This clonotype was observed once. The chain couples TRBV9 to TRBJ2-1, with TRBD2 matching over 9 bases. This CDR3 is 15 amino acids long. The germline CDR1 and CDR2 sequences are SGDLS and YYNGEE. The V segment lost 0 bases and the J segment 8 bases; nucleotides outside the gene matches: 6. This CDR3 is CASSVAPSGVDEQFF. For the CDR3, the DNA is TGTGCCAGCAGCGTAGCTCCTAGCGGGGTTGATGAGCAGTTCTTC.

This clonotype is a singleton in its sample. The chain carries TRBV4-1 and TRBJ2-5, with 12 bases matching TRBD2. Germline V gene data show CDR1 as MGHRA and CDR2 as YSYEKL. The V and J ends lost 4 bases and 5 bases, in that order; junction bases with no gene match: 8. The CDR3 contains 16 residues. Written as DNA, the CDR3 is TGCGCCAGCAGCCCGAGTGGACTAGCGGGGCGGGAGACCCAGTACTTC. Residues: CASSPSGLAGRETQYF.

This CDR3 is CASSLRPGGAYGYTF. The CDR3 DNA is TGTGCCAGCAGTCTAAGACCAGGGGGGGCCTATGGCTACACCTTC. The chain links TRBV27 to TRBJ1-2; 7 nucleotides align to TRBD1. CDR3 length: 15 amino acids. Germline V lookup: CDR1 MNHEY, CDR2 SMNVEV (reference sequence). J lost 4 bases, V lost 5 bases, and 10 bases had no gene match.

The J gene is TRBJ2-4, the V gene TRBV11-3, with 12 bases aligning to TRBD2. CDR1 is SGHNT, CDR2 YENEEA, per germline. With V trimmed by 8 bases and J by 0 bases, 11 bases remained unmatched. This CDR3 is built from 18 residues. DNA of the CDR3: TGTGCCAGCGCGCCGACTAGCGGGGGACCTCTAGCCAAAAACATTCAGTACTTC. Residues: CASAPTSGGPLAKNIQYF.

This chain uses TRBV27 with TRBJ1-4; 7 nucleotides align to TRBD1. The CDR3 has 14 residues. The ends lost 6 bases at V and 7 bases at J; junction bases unmatched: 8. Germline CDR1 MNHEY, CDR2 SMNVEV (reference sequence). The CDR3 sequence: CASRNDRVAEKLFF. The CDR3 coding sequence is TGTGCCAGCAGGAACGACAGGGTTGCTGAAAAACTGTTTTTT.